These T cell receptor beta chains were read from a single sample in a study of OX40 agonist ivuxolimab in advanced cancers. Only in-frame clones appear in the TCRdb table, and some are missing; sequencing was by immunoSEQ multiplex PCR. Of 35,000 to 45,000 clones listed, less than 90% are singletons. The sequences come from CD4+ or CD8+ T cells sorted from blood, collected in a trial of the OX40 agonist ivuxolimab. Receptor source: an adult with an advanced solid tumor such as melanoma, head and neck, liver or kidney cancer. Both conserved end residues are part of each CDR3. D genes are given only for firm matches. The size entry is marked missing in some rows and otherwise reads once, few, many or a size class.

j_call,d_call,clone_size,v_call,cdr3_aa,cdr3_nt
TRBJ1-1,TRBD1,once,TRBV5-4,CASSYGTGALNTEAFF,TGTGCCAGCAGCTATGGGACAGGGGCCTTGAACACTGAAGCTTTCTTT
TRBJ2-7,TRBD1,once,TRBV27,CASSSRTGDRQYF,TGTGCCAGCAGTTCACGGACAGGCGACCGGCAGTACTTC
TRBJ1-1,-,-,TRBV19,CASRTGSEAFF,TGTGCCAGCAGAACCGGAAGTGAAGCTTTCTTT
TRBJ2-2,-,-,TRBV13,CASSLLSSNTGELFF,TGTGCCAGCAGCTTACTTTCCTCCAACACCGGGGAGCTGTTTTTT
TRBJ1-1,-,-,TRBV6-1,CASTEWVLNTEAFF,TGTGCCAGCACCGAATGGGTTTTGAACACTGAAGCTTTCTTT
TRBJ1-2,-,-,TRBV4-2,CASSPESGGRVYGYTF,TGTGCCAGCAGCCCCGAGTCGGGGGGCAGGGTCTATGGCTACACCTTC
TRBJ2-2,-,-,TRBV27,CASCANTGELFF,TGTGCCAGCTGCGCGAACACCGGGGAGCTGTTTTTT
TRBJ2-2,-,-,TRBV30,CAWSVLRVDTGELFF,TGTGCCTGGAGTGTTTTAAGGGTCGACACCGGGGAGCTGTTTTTT
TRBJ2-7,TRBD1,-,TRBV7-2,CASSRPDRGSYEQYF,TGTGCCAGCAGCCGCCCGGACAGGGGGTCCTACGAGCAGTACTTC
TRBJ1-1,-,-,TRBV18,CASSRWVTEAFF,TGTGCCAGCTCACGCTGGGTCACTGAAGCTTTCTTT
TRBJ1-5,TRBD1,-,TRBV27,CASGQTGSNQPQHF,TGTGCCAGCGGGCAGACAGGGAGCAATCAGCCCCAGCATTTT
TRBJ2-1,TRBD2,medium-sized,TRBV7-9,CASSARSTGGGSNEQFF,TGTGCCAGCAGCGCGCGCTCAACGGGGGGAGGTAGCAATGAGCAGTTCTTC
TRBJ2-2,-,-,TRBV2,CASSGEPGELFF,TGTGCCAGCAGCGGGGAACCCGGGGAGCTGTTTTTT
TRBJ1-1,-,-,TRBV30,CAWSVLGNTEAFF,TGTGCCTGGAGTGTACTGGGGAACACTGAAGCTTTCTTT
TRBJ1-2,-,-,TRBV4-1,CASSPQMGQIVDGYTF,TGCGCCAGCAGCCCACAAATGGGACAAATTGTAGACGGCTACACCTTC
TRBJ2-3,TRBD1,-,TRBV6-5,CASTHRDRDTDTQYF,TGTGCCAGCACCCATCGGGACAGAGACACAGATACGCAGTATTTT
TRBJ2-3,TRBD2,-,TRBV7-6,CASSLAGSGGFADTQYF,TGTGCCAGCAGCTTAGCAGGGAGCGGGGGTTTCGCAGATACGCAGTATTTT